This passage covers 30 T cell receptor beta chains from one sample sequenced in a study of T cells after posttransplantation cyclophosphamide. Controls had myeloablative marrow grafts with methotrexate and calcineurin inhibitor, sampled at 1 year. Sequenced by immunoSEQ multiplex PCR; TCRdb stores in-frame clones only, minus some. The table includes about 20,000 clones, roughly 90% detected once. Sequences were derived from PBMCs, sampled after an allogeneic stem cell transplant with a calcineurin inhibitor and methotrexate. These receptors were taken from a female patient between 50 and 59 years old who received an allogeneic stem cell transplant from an unrelated donor, was CMV-positive, and had chronic GVHD only. The graft donor may have contributed some T cells.

This chain uses TRBV28 with TRBJ1-1; D remains ambiguous. The ends were cut back, 2 bases at V and 8 bases at J, with 9 bases in the middle. CDR1 and CDR2 from the germline V gene are MDHEN and SYDVKM. The CDR3 loop spans 12 amino acids. The CDR3 sequence: CASSLVHQEAFF. DNA for the CDR3: TGTGCCAGCAGTTTAGTCCACCAGGAAGCTTTCTTT. Full variable domain (outside the CDR3, taken from reference TRBV28 and TRBJ1-1): DVKVTQSSRYLVKRTGEKVFLECVQDMDHENMFWYRQDPGLGLRLIYFSYDVKMKEKGDIPEGYSVSREKKERFSLILESASTNQTSMYLCASSLVHQEAFFGQGTRLTVV.

This clone was seen a handful of times. The J gene is TRBJ1-4, the V gene TRBV18, with no clear D. Germline V gives CDR1 KGHSH, CDR2 LQKENI. The CDR3 contains 12 residues. V lost 2 bases and J lost 10, with 8 bases in between. For the CDR3, the DNA is TGTGCCAGCTCACCAGGAGTTCGAAAACTGTTTTTT. Its protein is CASSPGVRKLFF. Complete variable domain (other parts from reference TRBV18 and TRBJ1-4): NAGVMQNPRHLVRRRGQEARLRCSPMKGHSHVYWYRQLPEEGLKFMVYLQKENIIDESGMPKERFSAEFPKEGPSILRIQQVVRGDSAAYFCASSPGVRKLFFGSGTQLSVL.

This clone has just one count. This chain links TRBV5-1 with TRBJ1-1; D possibly corresponds to TRBD1 (6 bases). This CDR3 is 13 amino acids long. CDR1 is SGHRS and CDR2 is YFSETQ in the germline V gene. Trimming pared 2 bases from V and 7 bases from J, leaving 12 bases between. CDR3 protein: CASSFGGHGEAFF. The CDR3 nucleotides are TGCGCCAGCAGCTTCGGGGGGCACGGTGAAGCTTTCTTT.

This rearrangement joins TRBV11-1 to TRBJ2-7; D possibly corresponds to TRBD1 (6 bases). This CDR3 has 14 amino acids. V was shortened by 6 bases and J by 0 bases, with 12 bases between the two germline ends. The germline gives CDR1 SGHAT, CDR2 FQDESV (reference sequence). DNA of the CDR3: TGTGCCAGCAGGCGTACAGGGAGCTCCTACGAGCAGTACTTC. As protein: CASRRTGSSYEQYF.

V usage is TRBV29-1 and J usage is TRBJ2-7; TRBD2 aligns across 7 bases. V lost 7 bases, J lost 3 bases, and 3 bases stayed unmatched. The CDR3 spans 11 residues. Germline V gives CDR1 SQVTM, CDR2 ANQGSEA. The CDR3 DNA is TGCAGCGCCGGACTAGTCTACGAGCAGTACTTC. Its translation is CSAGLVYEQYF.

The genes are TRBV7-9 and TRBJ2-7, with 9 bases aligning to TRBD2. Per the germline V gene, CDR1 is SEHNR and CDR2 is FQNEAQ (reference sequence). After removal of 4 bases from V and 5 bases from J, the junction contained 9 bases not matched to a gene. The CDR3 is 15 amino acids. CDR3: CASSSIAGAWDEQYF. CDR3 coding DNA: TGTGCCAGCAGCTCTATAGCGGGAGCCTGGGACGAGCAGTACTTC.

The chain recombines TRBV4-2 with TRBJ2-5, with D uncertain. The CDR3 extends over 14 amino acids. Germline V gives CDR1 LGHNA, CDR2 YNFKEQ. Trimming cost V 0 bases and J 2 bases, with 7 bases left between them. CDR3 coding DNA: TGTGCCAGCAGCCAAGATTTTACACAAGAGACCCAGTACTTC. Translation: CASSQDFTQETQYF.

Only a few counts were recorded for this clone. The V call is TRBV10-3, the J call TRBJ1-3; tentative D call: TRBD1 (5 bases). The germline gives CDR1 ENHRY, CDR2 SYGVKD. V was shortened by 4 bases and J by 6 bases, with 10 bases between the two germline ends. The CDR3 is 13 amino acids. As DNA, the CDR3 is TGTGCCATCAGTGTTCAGGGTATAAACACCATATATTTT. This sequence encodes CAISVQGINTIYF.

The rearrangement joins TRBV29-1 to TRBJ2-1; 12 bases align to TRBD2. Germline loops: CDR1 SQVTM, CDR2 ANQGSEA. This CDR3 comprises 14 residues. Unmatched junction bases numbered 8, after V lost 6 bases and J lost 8 bases. This chain's CDR3 is CSVRTSGRLDEQFF. CDR3 sequence (DNA): TGCAGCGTCCGCACTAGCGGGAGGTTGGATGAGCAGTTCTTC.

J is TRBJ2-7 and V is TRBV19, with D tentatively TRBD1 (7 bases). The CDR3 sequence is 15 residues long. Germline loops: CDR1 LNHDA, CDR2 SQIVND (reference sequence). V was shortened by 2 bases and J by 3 bases, with 14 bases between the two germline ends. This CDR3 reads CASSIQGGKSYEQYF. For the CDR3, the DNA is TGTGCCAGTAGTATACAGGGGGGAAAAAGCTACGAGCAGTACTTC.

The V call is TRBV28, the J call TRBJ1-2, with D possibly being TRBD1 (5 bases). Per germline, CDR1 MDHEN and CDR2 SYDVKM. V lost 5 bases and J lost 4, with 11 bases in between. The CDR3 loop spans 13 amino acids. The CDR3 DNA reads as TGTGCCAGCAGTCTCCGGGGGGTCTATGGCTACACCTTC. Protein: CASSLRGVYGYTF.

This chain links TRBV7-3 with TRBJ2-3; TRBD2 aligns across 12 bases. V shed 6 bases, J shed 3 bases, and the junction held 4 bases outside the gene matches. Germline values: CDR1 SGHTA, CDR2 FQGTGA. The CDR3 totals 15 residues. The CDR3 coding sequence is TGTGCCAGCAGGCTCGGGACTAGCGGGACAGATACGCAGTATTTT. This encodes CASRLGTSGTDTQYF.

The chain combines TRBV6-5 with TRBJ1-2, with D possibly TRBD1 on 6 matching bases. This CDR3 has 16 amino acids. Between the trimmed V and J ends, which lost 0 bases and 6 bases, there was a span of 17 bases. Germline values: CDR1 MNHEY, CDR2 SVGAGI. CDR3 DNA sequence: TGTGCCAGCAGTTACTCGATCGGGGGGCGTATGGATGGCTACACCTTC. As protein: CASSYSIGGRMDGYTF.

CDR3 residues: CASSLEGLAGRYTGELFF. The CDR3 DNA sequence: TGCGCCAGCAGCTTGGAGGGTCTAGCGGGAAGGTACACCGGGGAGCTGTTTTTT. V gene TRBV5-1 combines with J gene TRBJ2-2; 9 bases align to TRBD2. After removal of 0 bases from V and 3 bases from J, the junction contained 9 bases not matched to a gene. From germline, CDR1 is SGHRS and CDR2 YFSETQ. The CDR3 spans 18 residues.

The chain employs TRBV28 and TRBJ2-5; possibly TRBD2 for D (6 bases). The DNA end lines up better with TRBJ2-7; the J call may be wrong. Germline CDR1 MDHEN, CDR2 SYDVKM. The CDR3 runs 15 residues. The CDR3 DNA reads as TGTGCCAGCAGTTTATCTGGCGGGAAGCGGTACGAGCAGTACTTC. It yields the protein CASSLSGGKRYEQYF.

The V call is TRBV7-8, the J call TRBJ2-7; 9 positions match TRBD2. V lost 7 bases to trimming and J lost 7 bases; unmatched junction nucleotides: 17. CDR1 and CDR2 (germline): SGHVS, FQNEAQ. The CDR3 sequence is 16 residues long. The CDR3 reads CASNPSGGRGVGEQYF. The CDR3 bases are TGTGCCAGCAACCCGTCCGGCGGGAGGGGTGTCGGGGAGCAGTACTTC.

This clone was counted a single time. The chain uses TRBV10-3 and TRBJ2-7; 9 positions agree with TRBD2. Trimming at V came to 8 bases and at J to 3 bases, leaving 5 bases not matched to a gene. This CDR3 region has 13 residues. Germline CDR1 ENHRY, CDR2 SYGVKD. This CDR3 is CAIQEAGGYEQYF. The DNA for the CDR3 is TGTGCCATCCAAGAAGCGGGAGGCTACGAGCAGTACTTC.

The chain carries TRBV2 and TRBJ2-5; D is unclear. The DNA end favors TRBJ2-7, so the J call may be wrong. Germline CDR1 is SNHLY and CDR2 is FYNNEI. The CDR3 length is 15 residues. Written as DNA, the CDR3 is TGTGCCAGCAGTGAAGGACTCTTCAGCTCCTACGAGCAGTACTTC. Protein sequence: CASSEGLFSSYEQYF.

The chain links TRBV29-1 to TRBJ2-7; D not certain. The germline V gene has CDR1 SQVTM and CDR2 ANQGSEA. The CDR3 has 13 amino acids. The ends were cut back, 4 bases at V and 0 bases at J, with 10 bases in the middle. CDR3 amino acids: CSVVTPRSYEQYF. For the CDR3, the DNA is TGCAGCGTTGTAACACCACGCTCCTACGAGCAGTACTTC.

This clone showed up just once. CDR3 bases: TGCGCCAGCAGCCAAGAGGCGAGTGGAGAGGACGGGGGGTATGGCTACACCTTC. Protein product: CASSQEASGEDGGYGYTF. The J gene is TRBJ1-2, the V gene TRBV4-3; tentatively, D is TRBD1 (5 bases). This CDR3 has 18 amino acids. Trimming took 0 bases from V and 5 from J, leaving 22 bases between them. Per the germline V gene, CDR1 is LGHNA and CDR2 is YSLEER.

The CDR3 loop is CASSWTATYEQYF. CDR3 coding DNA: TGTGCCAGCTCCTGGACAGCTACCTACGAGCAGTACTTC. V is TRBV6-1 and J is TRBJ2-7; a possible D gene is TRBD1 (6 bases). The germline V and J ends were trimmed by 8 bases and 2 bases, with 13 bases remaining between them. CDR3 size: 13 residues. The germline CDR1 and CDR2 sequences are MNHNS and SASEGT.

CDR3 in amino acids: CASSLQGNSNQPQHF. Written as DNA, the CDR3 is TGTGCCAGCAGTTTACAGGGCAATAGCAATCAGCCCCAGCATTTT. The V and J genes are TRBV27 and TRBJ1-5; perhaps TRBD1 as D (5 bases). The V gene's germline CDR1 is MNHEY and CDR2 SMNVEV (reference sequence). The CDR3 has 15 residues. The V end was cut by 2 bases, the J end by 0 bases, with 8 bases between.

The V call is TRBV29-1, the J call TRBJ1-5, with 10 bases that match TRBD1. From germline, CDR1 is SQVTM and CDR2 ANQGSEA. The CDR3 is 13 residues long. V lost 5 bases and J lost 7; bases outside the gene matches: 5. CDR3 sequence: CSVRDRGGQPQHF. CDR3 coding DNA: TGCAGCGTTAGGGACAGGGGAGGACAGCCCCAGCATTTT. Looking up the rest from reference TRBV29-1 and TRBJ1-5 gives the full variable domain: SAVISQKPSRDICQRGTSLTIQCQVDSQVTMMFWYRQQPGQSLTLIATANQGSEATYESGFVIDKFPISRPNLTFSTLTVSNMSPEDSSIYLCSVRDRGGQPQHFGDGTRLSIL.

J is TRBJ2-2 and V is TRBV29-1; D is possibly TRBD2 (6 bases). Trimming removed 4 bases at V and 7 bases at J, with 13 bases between. The germline V gene has CDR1 SQVTM and CDR2 ANQGSEA. This CDR3 has 13 amino acids. Here the CDR3 DNA reads TGCAGCGTTGGATCTAGCGTCGGCGGGGAGCTGTTTTTT. Translating it yields CSVGSSVGGELFF.

This clone was seen only once. This chain joins TRBV10-1 and TRBJ2-1; possible D gene TRBD2, 6 bases. This CDR3 is built from 16 residues. Trimming removed 2 bases at V and 5 bases at J, with 16 bases between. Germline-derived CDR1 and CDR2 are WNHNN and SYGVQD (reference sequence). The CDR3 coding sequence is TGCGCCAGCAGTGAGATTCGGCTAGCGAATGACAATGAGCAGTTCTTC. Amino acid sequence: CASSEIRLANDNEQFF.

The chain combines TRBV7-9 with TRBJ2-4; TRBD2 might be the D (6 bases). This CDR3 is 16 amino acids long. Trimming removed 5 bases at V and 1 base at J, with 15 bases between. Germline V gene lookup returns CDR1 SEHNR and CDR2 FQNEAQ (reference sequence). The CDR3 loop reads CASSPRLVGAKNIQYF. The CDR3 DNA reads as TGTGCCAGCAGCCCGAGACTAGTTGGGGCCAAAAACATTCAGTACTTC.

In regard to this clone: Different DNA sequences within this sample yield the same CDR3. The chain has TRBV15 and TRBJ2-1; the match to TRBD2 covers 9 bases. V was pared by 5 bases and J by 4 bases, with 9 bases of the junction left unmatched. Germline V gene data show CDR1 as LNHNV and CDR2 as YYDKDF (reference sequence). This CDR3 has 16 residues. The CDR3 protein is CATSFPAGGLYNEQFF. CDR3 sequence (DNA): TGTGCCACCAGCTTCCCAGCGGGAGGTTTATACAATGAGCAGTTCTTC.

The chain links TRBV27 to TRBJ1-4; D gene unclear. This CDR3 contains 15 residues. CDR1 is MNHEY, CDR2 SMNVEV, per germline (reference sequence). With 6 bases removed from V and 7 bases from J, the gap between germline ends came to 18 bases. In DNA form, the CDR3 reads TGTGCCAGCAGGAGTTTCGTTGGACTCTCTGAAAAACTGTTTTTT. This codes for CASRSFVGLSEKLFF.

V usage is TRBV9 and J usage is TRBJ2-1; 11 bases map to TRBD2. Germline-derived CDR1 and CDR2 are SGDLS and YYNGEE. The CDR3 spans 16 residues. The ends lost 0 bases at V and 3 bases at J; junction bases unmatched: 2. The CDR3 DNA reads as TGTGCCAGCAGCGTAGCTGGACTAGCGGGCTACAATGAGCAGTTCTTC. Protein: CASSVAGLAGYNEQFF.

Of note for this clone: One junction end disagrees with the germline gene, perhaps due to a read error. Other nucleotide sequences from this sample produce the same CDR3. The chain couples TRBV7-2 to TRBJ2-7; possible D gene TRBD1, 6 bases. Per the germline V gene, CDR1 is SGHTA and CDR2 is FQGNSA. This CDR3 has 17 residues. CDR3 protein: CASSSTFAQGRSYEQYF. The CDR3 DNA is TGCGCCAGCAGCTCTACGTTCGCCCAGGGGCGATCCTACGAGCAGTACTTC.